This passage covers 11 T cell receptor beta chains from one sample sequenced in a study of blood T cells in healthy people across ages. A second PCR of roughly 6 to 12 cycles used a sample-barcoded 5' primer and a J-beta primer mix. From the 5' RACE reads, TCRdb called clonotypes with MiXCR, one entry per CDR3 protein. The table has approximately 1.5 million distinct CDR3 sequences, under 55% seen once. Sequencing input: blood. These receptors came from a woman under 30 in good health.

The chain has TRBV2 and TRBJ2-1; possible D gene TRBD1, 5 bases. Germline-derived CDR1 and CDR2 are SNHLY and FYNNEI. CDR3 length: 12 amino acids. Trimming cost V 3 bases and J 8 bases, with 8 bases left between them. The CDR3 DNA reads TGTGCCAGCAGTGATCAAGGGGATGAGCAGTTCTTC. It yields the protein CASSDQGDEQFF.

This clonotype showed up just a few times. This rearrangement joins TRBV29-1 to TRBJ1-1; TRBD1 aligns across 10 bases. CDR3 length: 16 amino acids. In germline, CDR1 is SQVTM, CDR2 ANQGSEA. Losses at the gene ends were 6 bases for V and 1 base for J; bases not matched to a gene: 11. This chain's CDR3 is CSVTHRDRGKNTEAFF. The CDR3 DNA is TGCAGCGTCACTCACCGGGACAGGGGAAAGAACACTGAAGCTTTCTTT.

This clonotype was picked up a small number of times. The rearrangement uses TRBV7-2 and TRBJ2-1; unclear D gene. There are 13 residues in the CDR3. With 1 base removed from V and 3 bases from J, the gap between germline ends came to 4 bases. Germline CDR1 SGHTA, CDR2 FQGNSA. CDR3 region: CASSLVYYNEQFF. CDR3 DNA: TGTGCCAGCAGCTTAGTGTACTACAATGAGCAGTTCTTC.

Worth noting for this clonotype: One base away lies a much larger clone, so this may be a sequencing read error. The genes are TRBV4-1 and TRBJ2-7, with 7 bases fitting TRBD1. The CDR3 is 15 residues long. The V gene's germline CDR1 is MGHRA and CDR2 YSYEKL. The CDR3 is CTSSLGTAASYEQYF. The CDR3 DNA reads as TGCACCAGCAGCCTCGGGACAGCCGCCTCCTACGAGCAGTACTTC.

The J gene is TRBJ2-5, the V gene TRBV15; TRBD2 matches at 12 bases. This CDR3 has 16 amino acids. V lost 1 base to trimming and J lost 11 bases; unmatched junction nucleotides: 11. CDR1 LNHNV and CDR2 YYDKDF come from the germline V gene (reference sequence). The CDR3 coding sequence is TGTGCCACCAGCAGAGGACGCCTAGCGGGAGGGAATGAGCAGTACTTC. This codes for CATSRGRLAGGNEQYF.

The CDR3 protein is CASGLTPDRRNTEAFF. CDR3 nucleotides: TGTGCTAGTGGTTTGACCCCGGACAGGAGGAACACTGAAGCTTTCTTT. The chain has TRBV12-5 and TRBJ1-1; TRBD1 matches at 7 bases. CDR3 size: 16 residues. With V trimmed by 2 bases and J by 1 base, 7 bases remained unmatched. CDR1 LGHNT and CDR2 FRNRAP come from the germline V gene.

This clonotype was observed at least ten times. The chain links TRBV3-1 to TRBJ2-7; no definite D call. Germline lookup yields CDR1 LGHDT and CDR2 YNNKEL (reference sequence). The CDR3 is 12 amino acids. V lost 3 bases and J lost 4, with 7 bases in between. The CDR3 here is CASSQASYEQYF. The CDR3 DNA reads TGTGCCAGCAGCCAGGCCTCTTACGAGCAGTACTTC.

The V and J genes are TRBV7-3 and TRBJ1-6; 9 positions agree with TRBD1. Trimming removed 2 bases from V and 9 bases from J; junction bases left unmatched: 8. The germline gives CDR1 SGHTA, CDR2 FQGTGA. The CDR3 runs to 16 residues. The CDR3 spells CASSLGSGQGGSPLHF. The CDR3 region has the DNA TGTGCCAGCAGCTTAGGATCGGGACAGGGAGGTTCACCCCTCCACTTT.

This clonotype appeared many times. This rearrangement joins TRBV7-8 to TRBJ1-5; D ambiguous. V was shortened by 2 bases and J by 4 bases, with 6 bases between the two germline ends. This CDR3 is built from 13 residues. Germline CDR1 is SGHVS and CDR2 is FQNEAQ. The CDR3 loop is CASSLWSNQPQHF. CDR3 nucleotides: TGTGCCAGCAGCTTATGGTCGAATCAGCCCCAGCATTTT.

This rearrangement joins TRBV2 to TRBJ2-3; 8 nucleotides agree with TRBD2. The junction had 13 bases not matched to a gene; V was cut back by 3 bases and J by 2 bases. The CDR3 is 18 residues long. Per germline, CDR1 SNHLY and CDR2 FYNNEI. CDR3 in amino acids: CASSEQGTGGGNTDTQYF. For the CDR3, the DNA is TGTGCCAGCAGTGAGCAAGGGACCGGCGGGGGGAACACAGATACGCAGTATTTT.

A few counts support this clonotype. The chain combines TRBV7-3 with TRBJ2-3, with TRBD1 matching 11 bases. The CDR3 length is 15 residues. Looked up from germline, CDR1 is SGHTA and CDR2 is FQGTGA. V dropped 4 bases and J dropped 4; count of bases not matched to a gene: 4. The CDR3 protein is CASSSGQGDADTQYF. The CDR3 DNA sequence: TGTGCCAGCAGCTCGGGACAGGGGGATGCAGATACGCAGTATTTT.